This TCR beta chain emerged from a study of blood T cells in healthy people across ages. Concerning this clonotype: Its antigen is not identified. At one of its ends the junction is not consistent with the germline gene, which may arise from a read error.

A second PCR of about 6 to 11 cycles used a sample-barcoded 5' primer and a J-beta primer mix. One entry per CDR3 protein, called by TCRdb with MiXCR from the 5' RACE reads. The sample lists 700,000 to 950,000 distinct CDR3 sequences; 58% were seen once. Whole-study findings and limits: Fewer expanded clones and more diversity marked long-lived versus aged donors. Expanded clonotype shifts may have been confounded, as the donors had an unknown CMV status.

CDR1 LGHNA and CDR2 YSLEER come from the germline V gene. This CDR3 has 16 amino acids. This receptor was obtained from a man aged 30 to 39 in good health. What was sequenced was blood. This chain uses TRBV4-3 with TRBJ2-7; 8 bases match TRBD2. The CDR3 reads CDSSQGTLAGIDEQYF. In nucleotides, the CDR3 is TGCGACAGCAGCCAAGGAACCTTAGCGGGAATTGACGAGCAGTACTTC.